The 6 T cell receptor beta chains reported below all come from one sample, sequenced in a study of T cell responses to AZD1222 COVID-19 vaccine. Data came from immunoSEQ multiplex PCR; TCRdb stores just in-frame clones and leaves some out. The sample carries around 100,000 clones, approximately 86% recorded once. Sequences were derived from peripheral blood, sampled on day 0 of AZD1222 vaccination. Receptors originate from an adult in good health.

This clone was counted a few times. The chain links TRBV24-1 to TRBJ2-7, with 9 bases fitting TRBD1. The germline V gene encodes CDR1 KGHDR and CDR2 SFDVKD. V trimming: 8 bases; J trimming: 2 bases; junction bases outside the gene matches: 15. The CDR3 contains 17 residues. CDR3 sequence: CATTRTGVEEAAYEQYF. The CDR3 DNA follows: TGTGCCACCACGAGGACAGGGGTGGAGGAAGCGGCCTACGAGCAGTACTTC.

The gene calls are TRBV4-3 and TRBJ2-7; the D gene could be TRBD1 or TRBD2 (5 bases each). This CDR3 has 16 residues. V was shortened by 2 bases and J by 6 bases, with 20 bases between the two germline ends. CDR1 LGHNA and CDR2 YSLEER come from the germline V gene. The CDR3: CASSQRGSVSAGEQYF. In nucleotides, the CDR3 is TGCGCCAGCAGCCAACGGGGCAGTGTATCAGCCGGCGAGCAGTACTTC.

V usage is TRBV4-2 and J usage is TRBJ2-3; maybe TRBD2 (6 bases). This CDR3 is built from 14 residues. The germline V and J ends were trimmed by 0 bases and 6 bases, with 10 bases remaining between them. Looked up from germline, CDR1 is LGHNA and CDR2 is YNFKEQ. DNA for the CDR3: TGTGCCAGCAGCCAAGATGGGAGGAAGGATACGCAGTATTTT. Protein: CASSQDGRKDTQYF.

V is TRBV6-5 and J is TRBJ1-1, with 10 positions matching TRBD1. The junction had 4 bases not matched to a gene; V was cut back by 6 bases and J by 0 bases. Germline values: CDR1 MNHEY, CDR2 SVGAGI. This CDR3 has 15 residues. The CDR3: CASSNGQGVNTEAFF. In DNA, the CDR3 is TGTGCCAGCAGCAACGGACAGGGGGTGAACACTGAAGCTTTCTTT.

This clone has only one observation. The V call is TRBV18, the J call TRBJ2-7; 10 nucleotides line up with TRBD1. The CDR3 runs 15 residues. Per germline, CDR1 KGHSH and CDR2 LQKENI. With 1 base clipped from V and 4 bases from J, the junction kept 4 bases outside the gene matches. The CDR3 region has the DNA TGTGCCAGCTCACCACAGCCGGGACAGGGGTACGAGCAGTACTTC. This codes for CASSPQPGQGYEQYF. The full variable domain, rest sourced from reference TRBV18 and TRBJ2-7, is NAGVMQNPRHLVRRRGQEARLRCSPMKGHSHVYWYRQLPEEGLKFMVYLQKENIIDESGMPKERFSAEFPKEGPSILRIQQVVRGDSAAYFCASSPQPGQGYEQYFGPGTRLTVT.

The rearrangement joins TRBV3-1 (or the pseudogene TRBV3-2) to TRBJ2-7; D not certain. This CDR3 comprises 11 residues. Germline V gene lookup returns CDR1 LGHDT and CDR2 YNNKEL (reference sequence). The ends were cut back, 1 base at V and 6 bases at J, with 4 bases in the middle. This CDR3 is CASSQGSEQYF. The CDR3 DNA follows: TGTGCCAGCAGCCAAGGGAGCGAGCAGTACTTC.